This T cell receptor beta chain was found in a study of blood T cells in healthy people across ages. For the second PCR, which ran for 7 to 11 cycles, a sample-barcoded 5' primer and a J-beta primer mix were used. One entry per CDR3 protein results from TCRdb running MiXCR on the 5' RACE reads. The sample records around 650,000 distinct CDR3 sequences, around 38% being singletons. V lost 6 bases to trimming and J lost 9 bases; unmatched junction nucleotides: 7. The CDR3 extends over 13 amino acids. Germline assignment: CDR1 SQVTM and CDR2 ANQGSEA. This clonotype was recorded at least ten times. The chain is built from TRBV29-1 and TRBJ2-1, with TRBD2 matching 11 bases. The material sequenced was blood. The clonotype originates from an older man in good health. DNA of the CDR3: TGCAGCGTCGCACTAGCGGGAGATTCTGAGCAGTTCTTC. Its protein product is CSVALAGDSEQFF.